These T cell receptor beta chains were read from a single sample in a study of blood T cell repertoires in COVID-19. Measured with immunoSEQ multiplex PCR; TCRdb has only the in-frame clones, and not every one. The table has more than 250,000 clones, just under 90% seen once. Sequenced sample: peripheral blood. The source is a woman between 50 and 59 years old with COVID-19, enrolled during active disease. The CDR3 runs from the conserved cysteine through the conserved F or W. The order of the fields is CDR3 DNA, CDR3 protein, clone size, J gene, D gene, V gene. The D gene is left open where the match is weak. Clone size is stated in some rows and not others, as once, few, many or a class when expanded.

CDR3 DNA: TGTGCCAGCAGCTTGGGACAGGGGTACTATGGCTACACCTTC
CDR3 protein: CASSLGQGYYGYTF
clone size: -
J gene: TRBJ1-2
D gene: TRBD1
V gene: TRBV5-4

CDR3 DNA: TGTGCCAGCAGCGTAGACGTTCAGGTATATCGCGGCACAGATACGCAGTATTTT
CDR3 protein: CASSVDVQVYRGTDTQYF
clone size: -
J gene: TRBJ2-3
D gene: -
V gene: TRBV9

CDR3 DNA: TGTGCCACCAGCAGAGGGCGCAGGGAAAATCAGCCCCAGCATTTT
CDR3 protein: CATSRGRRENQPQHF
clone size: -
J gene: TRBJ1-5
D gene: -
V gene: TRBV15

CDR3 DNA: TGTGCCTGGACGCCCGGGGTTGAGACCCAGTACTTC
CDR3 protein: CAWTPGVETQYF
clone size: -
J gene: TRBJ2-5
D gene: -
V gene: TRBV30

CDR3 DNA: TGTGCCACCAGCCCAAGGGGGTACGAGCAGTACTTC
CDR3 protein: CATSPRGYEQYF
clone size: -
J gene: TRBJ2-7
D gene: -
V gene: TRBV15

CDR3 DNA: TGTGCCACCAACCGGGACAGGGGGTCGAGTGAGCAGTTCTTC
CDR3 protein: CATNRDRGSSEQFF
clone size: -
J gene: TRBJ2-1
D gene: TRBD1
V gene: TRBV2

CDR3 DNA: TGTGCCAGCAGACTAACCACCCGTCAGTGGGTGCAGAACACTGAAGCTTTCTTT
CDR3 protein: CASRLTTRQWVQNTEAFF
clone size: -
J gene: TRBJ1-1
D gene: -
V gene: TRBV7-9

CDR3 DNA: TGCGCCAGCAGAAGACAGGAGAACACTGAAGCTTTCTTT
CDR3 protein: CASRRQENTEAFF
clone size: once
J gene: TRBJ1-1
D gene: -
V gene: TRBV5-1

CDR3 DNA: TGTGCCAGTTCGCGACAGGCCAATAATGAAAAACTGTTTTTT
CDR3 protein: CASSRQANNEKLFF
clone size: -
J gene: TRBJ1-4
D gene: -
V gene: TRBV19

CDR3 DNA: TGTGCCAGCAGTTTTGGACGGACACAAGAGACCCAGTACTTC
CDR3 protein: CASSFGRTQETQYF
clone size: -
J gene: TRBJ2-5
D gene: -
V gene: TRBV27

CDR3 DNA: TGTGCCAGCAGCTTTAGGGCCAGGGGGCTCTCTGAAGCTTTCTTT
CDR3 protein: CASSFRARGLSEAFF
clone size: -
J gene: TRBJ1-1
D gene: TRBD1
V gene: TRBV7-2

CDR3 DNA: TGTGCCAGCAGCGTCCGCGGGACTAGTTTGAATGAGCAGTTCTTC
CDR3 protein: CASSVRGTSLNEQFF
clone size: -
J gene: TRBJ2-1
D gene: TRBD2
V gene: TRBV9

CDR3 DNA: TGTGCCAGCAGCTTAACAGGGGACTCCTACGAGCAGTACTTC
CDR3 protein: CASSLTGDSYEQYF
clone size: few
J gene: TRBJ2-7
D gene: TRBD1
V gene: TRBV7-2

CDR3 DNA: TGCGCCAGCAGTAACGGCGGGAGATCGAATGAGCAGTTCTTC
CDR3 protein: CASSNGGRSNEQFF
clone size: -
J gene: TRBJ2-1
D gene: TRBD2
V gene: TRBV10-2

CDR3 DNA: TGCAGCGTTGGGCCCCCGGGACAGGGTATAACCGGGGAGCTGTTTTTT
CDR3 protein: CSVGPPGQGITGELFF
clone size: -
J gene: TRBJ2-2
D gene: TRBD1
V gene: TRBV29-1

CDR3 DNA: TGTGCCACCAGTGACCCACTAGCGGGAGGGCCTATCGCCTACAATGAGCAGTTCTTC
CDR3 protein: CATSDPLAGGPIAYNEQFF
clone size: -
J gene: TRBJ2-1
D gene: TRBD2
V gene: TRBV24-1

CDR3 DNA: TGCGCCAGCAGCTTGGCCAGGGACTCCTACAATGAGCAGTTCTTC
CDR3 protein: CASSLARDSYNEQFF
clone size: -
J gene: TRBJ2-1
D gene: -
V gene: TRBV5-1

CDR3 DNA: TGTGCCAGCAGTCTCGAACAATCCTCCTACAATGAGCAGTTCTTC
CDR3 protein: CASSLEQSSYNEQFF
clone size: once
J gene: TRBJ2-1
D gene: -
V gene: TRBV5-4

CDR3 DNA: TGTGCCAGCCTGGGTAGCGGGGGCTACGAGCAGTACTTC
CDR3 protein: CASLGSGGYEQYF
clone size: -
J gene: TRBJ2-7
D gene: TRBD2
V gene: TRBV2

CDR3 DNA: TGTGCCAGTAGTATAAAGGGGCGGCAGCCCCAGCATTTT
CDR3 protein: CASSIKGRQPQHF
clone size: -
J gene: TRBJ1-5
D gene: -
V gene: TRBV19

CDR3 DNA: TGTGCCATCAGTGCAGGGGCCGGGGAGCTGTTTTTT
CDR3 protein: CAISAGAGELFF
clone size: -
J gene: TRBJ2-2
D gene: -
V gene: TRBV10-3

CDR3 DNA: TGCGCCAGCATGCCGGGGGGCCAAGAGACCCAGTACTTC
CDR3 protein: CASMPGGQETQYF
clone size: -
J gene: TRBJ2-5
D gene: TRBD2
V gene: TRBV5-1

CDR3 DNA: TGTGCCAGCAGCTTAGCTCCAGGATTAAGCTCTGGAAACACCATATATTTT
CDR3 protein: CASSLAPGLSSGNTIYF
clone size: -
J gene: TRBJ1-3
D gene: -
V gene: TRBV7-9

CDR3 DNA: TGTGCCACAAGTCGACAGGGGGCGCCTGAAAAACTGTTTTTT
CDR3 protein: CATSRQGAPEKLFF
clone size: -
J gene: TRBJ1-4
D gene: TRBD1
V gene: TRBV24-1

CDR3 DNA: TGTGCCAGCAGCTTGAGGCCAGGATCCTTCTCGGCGCTGAACACTGAAGCTTTCTTT
CDR3 protein: CASSLRPGSFSALNTEAFF
clone size: -
J gene: TRBJ1-1
D gene: -
V gene: TRBV5-6

CDR3 DNA: TGCAGCGTTGAGAGGGACAGGGGTTACGAGCAGTACTTC
CDR3 protein: CSVERDRGYEQYF
clone size: -
J gene: TRBJ2-7
D gene: TRBD1
V gene: TRBV29-1